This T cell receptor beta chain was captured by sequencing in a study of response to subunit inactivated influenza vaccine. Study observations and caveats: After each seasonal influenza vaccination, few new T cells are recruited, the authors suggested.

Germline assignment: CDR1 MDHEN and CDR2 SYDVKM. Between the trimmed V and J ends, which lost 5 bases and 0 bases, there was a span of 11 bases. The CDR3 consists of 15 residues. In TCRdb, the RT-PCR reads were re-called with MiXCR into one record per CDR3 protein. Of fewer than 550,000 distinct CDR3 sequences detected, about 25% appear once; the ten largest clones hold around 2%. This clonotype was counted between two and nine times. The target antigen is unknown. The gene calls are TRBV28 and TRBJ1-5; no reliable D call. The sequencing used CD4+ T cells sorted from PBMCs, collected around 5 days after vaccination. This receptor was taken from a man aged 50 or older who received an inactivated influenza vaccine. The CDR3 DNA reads TGTGCCAGCAGTCCCCAACCTTATAGCAATCAGCCCCAGCATTTT. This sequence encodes CASSPQPYSNQPQHF.